The T cell receptor beta chain under discussion was sequenced for a study of blood T cell repertoires in COVID-19. Study summary: The samples span acute and convalescent COVID-19 from the United States, Italy and Spain. PBMCs, B-cell-depleted T cells, or T cells were the source of the cDNA or gDNA that made up the material.

In the study's own analysis: Estimates of nucleated cell counts were drawn from the amplification of reference gene primers. Sequenced by immunoSEQ multiplex PCR; TCRdb stores in-frame clones only, minus some. The DNA was the basis for D and trimming; V, J and clone size are from that table. The table has 70,000 to 95,000 clones, about 77% seen once. The CDR3 totals 19 residues. V trimming: 0 bases; J trimming: 4 bases; junction bases outside the gene matches: 15. From germline, CDR1 is LNHDA and CDR2 SQIVND (reference sequence). The chain joins TRBV19 to TRBJ2-5; 9 positions match TRBD2. The TCR comes from a human donor in a cohort sampled during active COVID-19. Sequencing was performed on peripheral blood. The CDR3: CASSIEGGRASALPETQYF. As DNA, the CDR3 is TGTGCCAGTAGTATAGAAGGCGGGAGGGCCTCTGCCCTCCCAGAGACCCAGTACTTC.